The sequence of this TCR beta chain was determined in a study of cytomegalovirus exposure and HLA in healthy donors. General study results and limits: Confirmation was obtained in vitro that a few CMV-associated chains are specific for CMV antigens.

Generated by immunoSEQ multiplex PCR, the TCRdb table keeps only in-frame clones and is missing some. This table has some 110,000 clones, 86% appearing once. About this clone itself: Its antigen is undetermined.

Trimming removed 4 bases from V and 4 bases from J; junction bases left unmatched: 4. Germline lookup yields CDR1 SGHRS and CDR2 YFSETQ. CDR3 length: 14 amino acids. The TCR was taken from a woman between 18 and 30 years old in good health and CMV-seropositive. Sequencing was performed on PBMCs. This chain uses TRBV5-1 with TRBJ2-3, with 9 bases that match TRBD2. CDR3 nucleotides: TGCGCCAGCAGCCCTGGGACTAGCTCAGATACGCAGTATTTT. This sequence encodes CASSPGTSSDTQYF.